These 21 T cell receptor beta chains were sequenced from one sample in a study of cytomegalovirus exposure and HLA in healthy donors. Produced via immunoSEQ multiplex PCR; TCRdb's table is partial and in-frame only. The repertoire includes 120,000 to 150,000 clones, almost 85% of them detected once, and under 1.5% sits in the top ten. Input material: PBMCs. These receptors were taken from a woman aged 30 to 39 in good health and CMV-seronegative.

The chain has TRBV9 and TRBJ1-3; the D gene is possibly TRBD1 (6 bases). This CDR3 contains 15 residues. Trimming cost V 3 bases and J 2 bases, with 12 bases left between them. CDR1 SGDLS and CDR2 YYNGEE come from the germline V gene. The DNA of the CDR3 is TGTGCCAGCAGCGCTTCCGGGACAACTGGAAACACCATATATTTT. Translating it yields CASSASGTTGNTIYF.

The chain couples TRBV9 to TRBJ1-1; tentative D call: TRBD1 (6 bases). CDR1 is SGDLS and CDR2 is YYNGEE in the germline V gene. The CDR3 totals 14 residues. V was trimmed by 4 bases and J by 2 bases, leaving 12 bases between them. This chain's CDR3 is CASSPGQRNTEAFF. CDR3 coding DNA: TGTGCCAGCAGCCCAGGACAGAGAAACACTGAAGCTTTCTTT.

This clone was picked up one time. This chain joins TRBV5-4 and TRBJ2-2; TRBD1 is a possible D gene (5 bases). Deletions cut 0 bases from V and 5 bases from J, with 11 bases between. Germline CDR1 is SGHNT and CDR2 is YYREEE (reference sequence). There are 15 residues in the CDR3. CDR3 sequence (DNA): TGTGCCAGCAGCTTGGTTTACGCAGGGACCGGGGAGCTGTTTTTT. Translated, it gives CASSLVYAGTGELFF.

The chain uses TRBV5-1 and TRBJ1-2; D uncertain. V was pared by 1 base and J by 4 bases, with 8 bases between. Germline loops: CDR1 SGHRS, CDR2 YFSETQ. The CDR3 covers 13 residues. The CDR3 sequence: CASSLMLSYGYTF. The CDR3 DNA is TGCGCCAGCAGCTTGATGCTGAGCTATGGCTACACCTTC. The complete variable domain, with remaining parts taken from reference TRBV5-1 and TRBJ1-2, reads KAGVTQTPRYLIKTRGQQVTLSCSPISGHRSVSWYQQTPGQGLQFLFEYFSETQRNKGNFPGRFSGRQFSNSRSEMNVSTLELGDSALYLCASSLMLSYGYTFGSGTRLTVV.

CDR3 loop: CASSPGTRLQETQYF. For the CDR3, the DNA is TGCGCCAGCAGCCCCGGGACACGACTGCAAGAGACCCAGTACTTC. This chain uses TRBV10-1 with TRBJ2-5; D may be TRBD1 (6 bases). Germline V gene sequence: CDR1 WNHNN, CDR2 SYGVQD (reference sequence). V lost 6 bases, J lost 2 bases, and 16 bases lay in between. The CDR3 contains 15 residues.

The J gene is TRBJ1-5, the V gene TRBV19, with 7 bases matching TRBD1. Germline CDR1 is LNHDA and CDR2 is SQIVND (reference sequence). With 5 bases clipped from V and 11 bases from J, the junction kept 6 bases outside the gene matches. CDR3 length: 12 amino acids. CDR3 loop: CASSSQGRTQHF. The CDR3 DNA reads TGTGCCAGTAGTTCACAGGGGAGGACCCAGCATTTT.

The CDR3 sequence is CASSPRQSVTEAFF. As DNA, the CDR3 is TGTGCCAGCAGTCCACGACAGTCGGTCACTGAAGCTTTCTTT. The rearrangement links TRBV27 to TRBJ1-1, with D possibly being TRBD1 (5 bases). The CDR3 is 14 amino acids. CDR1 is MNHEY and CDR2 is SMNVEV in the germline V gene (reference sequence). Trimming cost V 5 bases and J 4 bases, with 14 bases left between them.

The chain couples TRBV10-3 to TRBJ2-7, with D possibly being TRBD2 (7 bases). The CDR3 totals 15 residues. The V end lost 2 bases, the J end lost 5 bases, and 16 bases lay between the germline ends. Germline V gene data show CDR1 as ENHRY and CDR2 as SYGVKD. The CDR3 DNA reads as TGTGCCATCAGTGAGACCGCCACGGGGGGCCACGAGCAGTACTTC. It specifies CAISETATGGHEQYF.

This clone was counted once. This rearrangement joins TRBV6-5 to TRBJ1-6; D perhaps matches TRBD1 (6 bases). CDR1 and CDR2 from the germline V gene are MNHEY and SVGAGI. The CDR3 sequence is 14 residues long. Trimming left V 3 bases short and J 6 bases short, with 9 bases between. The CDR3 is CASSYLQGNSPLHF. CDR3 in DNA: TGTGCCAGCAGTTATTTACAGGGTAATTCACCCCTCCACTTT.

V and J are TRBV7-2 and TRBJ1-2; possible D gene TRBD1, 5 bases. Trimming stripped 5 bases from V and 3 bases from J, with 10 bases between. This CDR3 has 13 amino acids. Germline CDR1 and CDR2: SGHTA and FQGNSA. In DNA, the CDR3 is TGTGCCAGCAGCAGCGACAGATACTATGGCTACACCTTC. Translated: CASSSDRYYGYTF.

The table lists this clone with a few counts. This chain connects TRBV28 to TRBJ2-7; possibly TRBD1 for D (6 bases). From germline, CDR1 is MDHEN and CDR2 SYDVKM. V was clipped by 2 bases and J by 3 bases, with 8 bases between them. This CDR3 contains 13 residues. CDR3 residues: CASSLRQVYEQYF. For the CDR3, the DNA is TGTGCCAGCAGTTTAAGACAGGTCTACGAGCAGTACTTC.

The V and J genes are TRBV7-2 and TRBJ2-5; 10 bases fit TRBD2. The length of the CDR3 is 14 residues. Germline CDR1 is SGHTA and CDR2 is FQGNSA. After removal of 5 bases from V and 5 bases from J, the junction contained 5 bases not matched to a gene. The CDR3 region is CASSSGGALETQYF. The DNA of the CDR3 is TGTGCCAGCAGCAGCGGGGGGGCCTTGGAGACCCAGTACTTC.

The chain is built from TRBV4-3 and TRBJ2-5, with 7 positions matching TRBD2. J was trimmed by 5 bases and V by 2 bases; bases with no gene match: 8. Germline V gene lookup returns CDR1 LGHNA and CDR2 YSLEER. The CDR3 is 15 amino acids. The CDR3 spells CASSQSRLARETQYF. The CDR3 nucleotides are TGCGCCAGCAGCCAAAGCCGACTAGCCAGGGAGACCCAGTACTTC.

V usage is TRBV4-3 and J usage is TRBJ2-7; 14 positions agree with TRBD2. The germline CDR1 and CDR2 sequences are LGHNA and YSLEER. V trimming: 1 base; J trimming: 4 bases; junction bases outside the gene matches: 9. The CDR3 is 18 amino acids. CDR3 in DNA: TGCGCCAGCAGCCAAGGAGTCAGAGGGACTAGCGGGGGTTACGAGCAGTACTTC. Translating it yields CASSQGVRGTSGGYEQYF.

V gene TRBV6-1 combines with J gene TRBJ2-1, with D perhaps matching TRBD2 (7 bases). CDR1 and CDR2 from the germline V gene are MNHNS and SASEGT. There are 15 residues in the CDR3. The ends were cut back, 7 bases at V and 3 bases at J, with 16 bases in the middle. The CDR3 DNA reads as TGTGCCAGCACCAAGGGGGGAGGGGGCTACAATGAGCAGTTCTTC. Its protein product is CASTKGGGGYNEQFF.

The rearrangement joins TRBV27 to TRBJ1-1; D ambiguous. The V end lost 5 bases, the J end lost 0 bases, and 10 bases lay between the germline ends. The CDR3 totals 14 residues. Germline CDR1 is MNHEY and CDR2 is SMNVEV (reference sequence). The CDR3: CASSRGLMNTEAFF. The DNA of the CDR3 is TGTGCCAGCAGTAGAGGACTGATGAACACTGAAGCTTTCTTT.

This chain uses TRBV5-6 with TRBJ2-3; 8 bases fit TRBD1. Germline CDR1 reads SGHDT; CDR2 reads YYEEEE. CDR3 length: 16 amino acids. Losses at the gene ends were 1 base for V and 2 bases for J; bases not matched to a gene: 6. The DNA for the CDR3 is TGTGCCAGCAGCTTGATACCGGGACAGGCCACAGATACGCAGTATTTT. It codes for CASSLIPGQATDTQYF.

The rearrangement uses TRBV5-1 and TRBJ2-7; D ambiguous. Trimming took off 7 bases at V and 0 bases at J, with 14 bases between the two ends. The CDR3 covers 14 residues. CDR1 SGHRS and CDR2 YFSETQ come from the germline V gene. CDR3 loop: CASRIRSDSYEQYF. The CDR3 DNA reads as TGCGCCAGCCGGATCAGGTCCGACTCCTACGAGCAGTACTTC.

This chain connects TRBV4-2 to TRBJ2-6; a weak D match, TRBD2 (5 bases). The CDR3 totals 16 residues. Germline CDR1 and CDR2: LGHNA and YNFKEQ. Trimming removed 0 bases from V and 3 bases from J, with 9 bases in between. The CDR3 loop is CASSQDGGYGANVLTF. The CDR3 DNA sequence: TGTGCCAGCAGCCAAGACGGAGGTTATGGGGCCAACGTCCTGACTTTC.

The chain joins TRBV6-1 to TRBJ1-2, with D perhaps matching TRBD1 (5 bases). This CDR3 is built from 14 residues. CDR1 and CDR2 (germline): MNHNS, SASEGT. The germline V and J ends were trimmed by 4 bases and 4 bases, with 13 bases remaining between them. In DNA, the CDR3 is TGTGCCAGCAGTGCGGGTCGGGACTTCTATGGCTACACCTTC. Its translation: CASSAGRDFYGYTF.

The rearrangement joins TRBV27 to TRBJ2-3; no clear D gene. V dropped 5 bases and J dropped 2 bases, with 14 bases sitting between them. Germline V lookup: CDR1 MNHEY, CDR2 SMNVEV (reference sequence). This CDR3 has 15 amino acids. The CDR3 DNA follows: TGTGCCAGCAGTACGAAGACACAGTTCACAGATACGCAGTATTTT. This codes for CASSTKTQFTDTQYF.